The T cell receptor (beta chain) described here comes from a study of cytomegalovirus exposure and HLA in healthy donors. Findings of the study overall: It was around 160 TCR beta chains that were listed as cytomegalovirus-associated. The study found most TCR sequences rare, yet found some public TCRs in many donors.

With respect to this clone: The antigen is unknown.

Using immunoSEQ multiplex PCR, the repertoire was profiled, and TCRdb retains in-frame clones only, with some absent. The sample includes approximately 160,000 clones, 75% to 90% of them seen just once. The CDR3 length is 17 residues. Per the germline V gene, CDR1 is SGHTA and CDR2 is FQGNSA. V was pared by 3 bases and J by 2 bases, with 8 bases of the junction left unmatched. The receptor was derived from a woman aged 18-29 years in good health and CMV-seronegative. This chain joins TRBV7-2 and TRBJ2-3; TRBD1 matches 10 bases. Sequencing input: PBMCs. CDR3 amino acids: CASSLTPGQGNTDTQYF. In DNA, the CDR3 is TGTGCCAGCAGCTTGACCCCGGGACAGGGGAACACAGATACGCAGTATTTT.